These 5 T cell receptor beta chains were all obtained from the same sample, sequenced in a study of T-cell memory formation after mild COVID-19. TCRdb re-analysed the 5' RACE reads in MiXCR, keeping a single row per CDR3 protein. The sample yields hundreds of thousands of distinct CDR3 sequences, approximately 25% seen once. The sample consisted of PBMCs or a T cell subset sorted from them (not recorded which). Source of these receptors: an adult woman who had mild COVID-19 (a few samples of this study predate the infection). Cell type and time point are not known.

There are a few counts of this clonotype. This chain joins TRBV12-3 or TRBV12-4 and TRBJ2-1; 10 nucleotides line up with TRBD2. V trimming: 4 bases; J trimming: 5 bases; junction bases outside the gene matches: 5. This CDR3 contains 15 residues. The chain's CDR3 is CASSSHGLADNEQFF. As DNA, the CDR3 is TGTGCCAGCAGTTCTCATGGACTAGCGGACAATGAGCAGTTCTTC.

This clonotype was detected a few times. This chain uses TRBV5-6 with TRBJ1-2, with D unclear. The CDR3 is made up of 15 amino acids. V was trimmed by 0 bases and J by 4 bases, leaving 13 bases between them. Germline V CDR1 and CDR2: SGHDT, YYEEEE. The CDR3 region is CASSLGGNPLYGYTF. Here the CDR3 DNA reads TGTGCCAGCAGCTTGGGAGGGAACCCCCTCTATGGCTACACCTTC. Full variable domain (missing parts from reference TRBV5-6 and TRBJ1-2): DAGVTQSPTHLIKTRGQQVTLRCSPKSGHDTVSWYQQALGQGPQFIFQYYEEEERQRGNFPDRFSGHQFPNYSSELNVNALLLGDSALYLCASSLGGNPLYGYTFGSGTRLTVV.

In its sample, this clonotype was seen a few times. This chain uses TRBV12-5 with TRBJ2-1, with TRBD2 matching over 13 bases. The V segment lost 3 bases and the J segment 6 bases; nucleotides outside the gene matches: 8. Germline V CDR1 and CDR2: LGHNT, FRNRAP. CDR3 length: 17 residues. The CDR3 DNA reads TGTGCTAGTGGTTTAGGGACTAGCGGGATCAACGGCAATGAGCAGTTCTTC. Protein sequence: CASGLGTSGINGNEQFF. Supplemented by reference TRBV12-5 and TRBJ2-1, the full variable domain reads DARVTQTPRHKVTEMGQEVTMRCQPILGHNTVFWYRQTMMQGLELLAYFRNRAPLDDSGMPKDRFSAEMPDATLATLKIQPSEPRDSAVYFCASGLGTSGINGNEQFFGPGTRLTVL.

The rearrangement links TRBV3-1 to TRBJ1-1, with D uncertain. Germline V CDR1 and CDR2: LGHDT, YNNKEL (reference sequence). The CDR3 covers 16 residues. With 1 base removed from V and 6 bases from J, the gap between germline ends came to 18 bases. The CDR3 is CASSQVEGLRIPEAFF. The CDR3 nucleotides are TGTGCCAGCAGCCAAGTTGAAGGCCTCAGGATCCCTGAAGCTTTCTTT.

This clonotype showed up just a few times. The chain recombines TRBV4-3 with TRBJ2-1, with a tentative D call TRBD2 (7 bases). V was pared by 6 bases and J by 2 bases, with 17 bases between. The CDR3 sequence is 16 residues long. Germline loops: CDR1 LGHNA, CDR2 YSLEER. CDR3 in amino acids: CASSLRGAGPYNEQFF. Here the CDR3 DNA reads TGCGCCAGCAGTCTCAGGGGAGCGGGACCCTACAATGAGCAGTTCTTC.